The T cell receptor beta chain under discussion was sequenced for a study of blood T cell repertoires in COVID-19 (TCRdb year 2020). Background for the entire study: Samples covering the acute and convalescent phases of COVID-19 were provided by collaborators in the United States, Italy and Spain. The material from the prospective study consisted of cDNA or gDNA derived from T cells, B-cell-depleted T cells, or PBMCs. Subjects who had been exposed to COVID-19, were actively infected with it, or had recovered from it provided the deeply sampled blood TCRbeta repertoires that made up the dataset. The repertoires were released in a freely available public database intended as a resource for research on the immune response to SARS-CoV-2. Samples came from the ongoing ImmuneRACE study (first 160 participants) plus 1,254 subjects from 6 global collaborators. A de-identified subject ID, COVID-19 status, age in years and sex were almost always included in the sample metadata. HLA class I and class II types, where available, came from metadata supplied by the sample provider rather than from assay-based typing. Here is what the overall study found, with its caveats: The amount of clinical and demographic metadata varied by source and participant and was provided uncurated.

CDR3 length: 14 amino acids, cysteine to phenylalanine. Only CDR3 DNA remains: 42 bases, in frame from the first base. The junction shows trimming of 5 bases on V and 0 bases on J, plus 10 bases between the germline ends. CDR1 and CDR2, looked up from the germline V gene, are SGHTA and FQGNSA. Collaborating institutions collected whole blood in K2EDTA tubes following their own protocols. For TCRbeta analysis, collaborator samples were shipped as frozen whole blood, as isolated PBMCs, or as DNA extracted from either sample type. As regards this clone: Its antigen is unknown. It has no much larger one-base neighbor in the sample; base qualities were not kept.

TCRbeta CDR3 regions were amplified from genomic DNA using the immunoSEQ Assay, a bias-controlled multiplex PCR. As for the original processing: The number of nucleated cells in each sample was estimated by amplification of reference gene primers within the assay. To quantify the absolute abundance of each unique TCRbeta CDR3 rearrangement, sequence reads were collapsed and filtered. For each sample, productive Simpson clonality was calculated as the square root of Simpson's diversity index across productive rearrangements. TCRdb mirrors the immuneACCESS table, restricted to in-frame sequences. Some clones are absent from its copies; in checked studies, under half trace to an unresolved V gene, and the reason for the others is unknown. V and J calls and clone size are copied from that table; D and trimming were computed from the DNA. For this sample the table gives around 200,000 clones, of which about 80% were detected only once. Jointly, the top ten make up 6% to 8.5% of the sample.

Sequenced sample: peripheral blood. The sequence was collected from a human donor in a cohort sampled during active COVID-19. The chain is assembled from TRBV7-2 and TRBJ1-1, with no confidently assigned D gene. In nucleotides, the sequence is TGTGCCAGCAGCCCTCAGACTTTGAACACTGAAGCTTTCTTT. Translated, it reads CASSPQTLNTEAFF. Extended through the reference TRBV7-2 and TRBJ1-1 proteins, this CDR3 yields the full variable domain: GAGVSQSPSNKVTEKGKDVELRCDPISGHTALYWYRQSLGQGLEFLIYFQGNSAPDKSGLPSDRFSAERTGGSVSTLTIQRTQQEDSAVYLCASSPQTLNTEAFFGQGTRLTVV.